Listed below are T cell receptor beta chains from one sample, sequenced in a study of vaccination and CD4 T cells after COVID-19. TCRdb processed the PCR reads anew with MiXCR; each CDR3 protein has one entry. Among around 16,000 distinct CDR3 sequences listed, less than 65% were seen once. No antigens are known for them. Sequenced: CD4+ T cells from blood, cultured in vitro. These receptors were taken from a human donor who had recovered from COVID-19. Both conserved end residues are part of each CDR3. Each record gives: J gene, D gene, V gene, clone size, CDR3 DNA, CDR3 protein. A D gene is named only where the DNA matches it firmly. Not all rows give a size; the values are once, few, many and, for expanded clones, a class.

j_call: TRBJ2-4; d_call: -; v_call: TRBV29-1; clone_size: once; cdr3_nt: TGCAGCGTTGCGGCAGGCAAAAACATTCAGTACTTC; cdr3_aa: CSVAAGKNIQYF
j_call: TRBJ2-5; d_call: TRBD1; v_call: TRBV7-7; clone_size: -; cdr3_nt: TGTGCCAGCAGCTTCCTCGGTGGACAGGGTCAGACTCAGTACTTC; cdr3_aa: CASSFLGGQGQTQYF
j_call: TRBJ1-3; d_call: -; v_call: TRBV27; clone_size: -; cdr3_nt: TGTGCCAGCAGTCCTCAGGGATCCGGAAACACCATATATTTT; cdr3_aa: CASSPQGSGNTIYF
j_call: TRBJ1-2; d_call: -; v_call: TRBV27; clone_size: -; cdr3_nt: TGTGCCAGCAGTTCCCGGACAGCCCCCGGCTACACCTTC; cdr3_aa: CASSSRTAPGYTF
j_call: TRBJ2-2; d_call: -; v_call: TRBV6-2/TRBV6-3; clone_size: -; cdr3_nt: TGTGCCAGCAGCCAACTTTGGGGGCATGCGAACACCGGGGAGCTGTTTTTT; cdr3_aa: CASSQLWGHANTGELFF
j_call: TRBJ1-2; d_call: -; v_call: TRBV28; clone_size: -; cdr3_nt: TGTGCCAGCAGAACGGAGTCAGGGTTTAGTCTCCACTATGGCTACACCTTC; cdr3_aa: CASRTESGFSLHYGYTF
j_call: TRBJ1-2; d_call: TRBD1; v_call: TRBV6-1; clone_size: -; cdr3_nt: TGTGCCAGCAGTCAACCAAACAGGGGCCTTAACTATGGCTACACCTTC; cdr3_aa: CASSQPNRGLNYGYTF
j_call: TRBJ2-7; d_call: TRBD1; v_call: TRBV11-3; clone_size: -; cdr3_nt: TGTGCCAGCAGCCGTCCGGGACAGGGGGTCTACGAGCAGTACTTC; cdr3_aa: CASSRPGQGVYEQYF
j_call: TRBJ2-2; d_call: -; v_call: TRBV5-4; clone_size: -; cdr3_nt: TGTGCCAGCAGCTTGGCCGCCTCAAGGGCGGCCGGGGAGCTGTTTTTT; cdr3_aa: CASSLAASRAAGELFF
j_call: TRBJ2-7; d_call: -; v_call: TRBV20-1; clone_size: -; cdr3_nt: TGCAGTGCTATTGGCAGGGGCCACTCCTACGAGCAGTACTTC; cdr3_aa: CSAIGRGHSYEQYF
j_call: TRBJ1-2; d_call: TRBD1; v_call: TRBV5-6; clone_size: few; cdr3_nt: TGTGCCAGCAGCTTCAGGGGGAGGGGTGGCTACACCTTC; cdr3_aa: CASSFRGRGGYTF
j_call: TRBJ1-5; d_call: TRBD1; v_call: TRBV20-1; clone_size: -; cdr3_nt: TGCAGTGCTAGAGACGCGGAGGGGGCGGGCAATCAGCCCCAGCATTTT; cdr3_aa: CSARDAEGAGNQPQHF
j_call: TRBJ2-3; d_call: TRBD1; v_call: TRBV11-3; clone_size: -; cdr3_nt: TGTGCCAGCAGCACGGGACAGGGGCCAATCACAGATACGCAGTATTTT; cdr3_aa: CASSTGQGPITDTQYF
j_call: TRBJ2-3; d_call: TRBD2; v_call: TRBV11-3; clone_size: once; cdr3_nt: TGTGCCAGCAGCTTATCTCCTAGCGGCCACACAGATACGCAGTATTTT; cdr3_aa: CASSLSPSGHTDTQYF
j_call: TRBJ1-6; d_call: -; v_call: TRBV20-1; clone_size: -; cdr3_nt: TGCAGTGCTAGGCAGGGACATCGGGTGGGGCCCCTCCACTTT; cdr3_aa: CSARQGHRVGPLHF
j_call: TRBJ1-3; d_call: -; v_call: TRBV7-9; clone_size: -; cdr3_nt: TGTGCCAGCAGCCCTACAGGAGCTGGAAACACCATATATTTT; cdr3_aa: CASSPTGAGNTIYF
j_call: TRBJ1-2; d_call: -; v_call: TRBV19; clone_size: -; cdr3_nt: TGTGCCAGTAGTATTCCGGCCAGGGCGGCGAAGGGCTACACCTTC; cdr3_aa: CASSIPARAAKGYTF
j_call: TRBJ2-3; d_call: TRBD2; v_call: TRBV7-9; clone_size: -; cdr3_nt: TGTGCCAGCAGCCTCGGGACTAGCGCGCCTCGGGGGTGGACAGATACGCAGTATTTT; cdr3_aa: CASSLGTSAPRGWTDTQYF
j_call: TRBJ1-1; d_call: TRBD1; v_call: TRBV9; clone_size: -; cdr3_nt: TGTGCCAGCAGCGCCAGGACAGGGTTGAGCACTGAAGCTTTCTTT; cdr3_aa: CASSARTGLSTEAFF
j_call: TRBJ1-1; d_call: -; v_call: TRBV20-1; clone_size: few; cdr3_nt: TGCAGTGCGCTGTCGGCTTTTAGGGCTTCGGGTATGAACACTGAAGCTTTCTTT; cdr3_aa: CSALSAFRASGMNTEAFF
j_call: TRBJ2-7; d_call: TRBD1; v_call: TRBV6-1; clone_size: -; cdr3_nt: TGTGCCAGCAGTCGAGGACAGGGCCACGAGCAGTACTTC; cdr3_aa: CASSRGQGHEQYF
j_call: TRBJ2-7; d_call: -; v_call: TRBV2; clone_size: -; cdr3_nt: TGTGCCAGCAGTGACTACGAGCAGTACTTC; cdr3_aa: CASSDYEQYF
j_call: TRBJ1-2; d_call: -; v_call: TRBV20-1; clone_size: -; cdr3_nt: TGCAGTGCTAGGGGGGGAAGGTTTAGCTATGGCTACACCTTC; cdr3_aa: CSARGGRFSYGYTF
j_call: TRBJ1-1; d_call: -; v_call: TRBV5-1; clone_size: -; cdr3_nt: TGCGCCAGCAGCTTGGGAGGAGGGACGGTGAACACTGAAGCTTTCTTT; cdr3_aa: CASSLGGGTVNTEAFF
j_call: TRBJ2-2; d_call: -; v_call: TRBV7-9; clone_size: -; cdr3_nt: TGTGCCAGCAGCTCCCAACCGAACACCGGGGAGCTGTTTTTT; cdr3_aa: CASSSQPNTGELFF
j_call: TRBJ2-5; d_call: TRBD2; v_call: TRBV5-1; clone_size: -; cdr3_nt: TGCGCCAGCAGCTTCCTAGCGGGGCGTAGCCTGGGGACCCAGTACTTC; cdr3_aa: CASSFLAGRSLGTQYF
j_call: TRBJ1-5; d_call: -; v_call: TRBV12-3/TRBV12-4; clone_size: -; cdr3_nt: TGTGCCAGCAGGGATAGCAATCAGCCCCAGCATTTT; cdr3_aa: CASRDSNQPQHF
j_call: TRBJ2-7; d_call: -; v_call: TRBV14; clone_size: once; cdr3_nt: TGTGCCAGCAGCCAAGATCCGTATTTGGCGTACTTC; cdr3_aa: CASSQDPYLAYF
j_call: TRBJ2-2; d_call: -; v_call: TRBV19; clone_size: -; cdr3_nt: TGTGCCAGCAGGAGAACGAACACCGGGGAGCTGTTTTTT; cdr3_aa: CASRRTNTGELFF
j_call: TRBJ2-3; d_call: -; v_call: TRBV10-3; clone_size: once; cdr3_nt: TGTGCCATCAGTGCTTTAGGGGCCTCTAGCACAGATACGCAGTATTTT; cdr3_aa: CAISALGASSTDTQYF
j_call: TRBJ2-3; d_call: -; v_call: TRBV7-6; clone_size: -; cdr3_nt: TGTGCCAGCAGCTTGGGCGGTAGGGGCACAGATACGCAGTATTTT; cdr3_aa: CASSLGGRGTDTQYF
j_call: TRBJ2-5; d_call: -; v_call: TRBV7-2; clone_size: -; cdr3_nt: TGTGCCAGCAGCTTCAGGGAAGCACAAGAGACCCAGTACTTC; cdr3_aa: CASSFREAQETQYF
j_call: TRBJ2-4; d_call: -; v_call: TRBV6-1; clone_size: -; cdr3_nt: TGTGCCAGCAGTGAAAGTCCGGACAGTCGACTGGCCAAAAACATTCAGTACTTC; cdr3_aa: CASSESPDSRLAKNIQYF
j_call: TRBJ1-2; d_call: -; v_call: TRBV7-9; clone_size: -; cdr3_nt: TGTGCCAGCAGCTTAAATGTACAGGACTACACCTTC; cdr3_aa: CASSLNVQDYTF
j_call: TRBJ2-5; d_call: -; v_call: TRBV20-1; clone_size: -; cdr3_nt: TGCAGTGCTCCGGGGGGCAGATCGGAGACCCAGTACTTC; cdr3_aa: CSAPGGRSETQYF
j_call: TRBJ2-2; d_call: TRBD1; v_call: TRBV12-3/TRBV12-4; clone_size: -; cdr3_nt: TGTGCCAGCAGGGGAACAGGGGCCACCGGGGAGCTGTTTTTT; cdr3_aa: CASRGTGATGELFF
j_call: TRBJ2-1; d_call: -; v_call: TRBV7-9; clone_size: once; cdr3_nt: TGTGCCAGCAGCTTCTCGGAACTCCTCAATGAGCAGTTCTTC; cdr3_aa: CASSFSELLNEQFF
j_call: TRBJ1-6; d_call: TRBD1; v_call: TRBV6-1; clone_size: -; cdr3_nt: TGTGCCAGCAGTGAAGCCGGGACAGGATTATCACCCCTCCACTTT; cdr3_aa: CASSEAGTGLSPLHF
j_call: TRBJ2-7; d_call: TRBD1; v_call: TRBV27; clone_size: -; cdr3_nt: TGTGCCAGCAGTTTGACAGGGACCCGTAGCGAGCAGTACTTC; cdr3_aa: CASSLTGTRSEQYF
j_call: TRBJ2-3; d_call: -; v_call: TRBV7-3; clone_size: -; cdr3_nt: TGTGCCAGCAGGTCTTCCGCCGGCACAGATACGCAGTATTTT; cdr3_aa: CASRSSAGTDTQYF
j_call: TRBJ1-2; d_call: TRBD1; v_call: TRBV12-3/TRBV12-4; clone_size: few; cdr3_nt: TGTGCCAGCAGTCGGGGGACAGGGTTCCGCAACTATGGCTACACCTTC; cdr3_aa: CASSRGTGFRNYGYTF
j_call: TRBJ1-6; d_call: -; v_call: TRBV15; clone_size: medium-sized; cdr3_nt: TGTGCCACCAGCAAGTTTCAAGGTTCACCCCTCCACTTT; cdr3_aa: CATSKFQGSPLHF
j_call: TRBJ2-3; d_call: -; v_call: TRBV7-9; clone_size: -; cdr3_nt: TGTGCCAGCAGCTTGGCCGGGACTCCCGCAGTCTCCCTCAACAGGGGCACGCAGTATTTT; cdr3_aa: CASSLAGTPAVSLNRGTQYF
j_call: TRBJ1-2; d_call: TRBD1; v_call: TRBV19; clone_size: few; cdr3_nt: TGTGCCAGTAGTGGAACGGGACAGGGGTATGGCTACACCTTC; cdr3_aa: CASSGTGQGYGYTF
j_call: TRBJ2-7; d_call: TRBD1; v_call: TRBV19; clone_size: -; cdr3_nt: TGTGCCAGTAGCGTCGACAGGGGCTACGAGCAGTACTTC; cdr3_aa: CASSVDRGYEQYF
j_call: TRBJ2-1; d_call: -; v_call: TRBV4-1; clone_size: -; cdr3_nt: TGCGCCAGCAGCCAACAGGGTTTCTACAATGAGCAGTTCTTC; cdr3_aa: CASSQQGFYNEQFF
j_call: TRBJ1-2; d_call: -; v_call: TRBV10-3; clone_size: -; cdr3_nt: TGTGCCATCAGTAAAGAGAGTGACCAAACAAACTATGGCTACACCTTC; cdr3_aa: CAISKESDQTNYGYTF
j_call: TRBJ2-7; d_call: -; v_call: TRBV19; clone_size: -; cdr3_nt: TGTGCCAGTAGCCTGGATCTAGGCCGCTTAGCGGAAGCCTACGAGCAGTACTTC; cdr3_aa: CASSLDLGRLAEAYEQYF
j_call: TRBJ2-3; d_call: -; v_call: TRBV6-1; clone_size: once; cdr3_nt: TGTGCCAGCAGCCGGGGGTTTACAGATATGCAGTATTTT; cdr3_aa: CASSRGFTDMQYF
j_call: TRBJ1-1; d_call: -; v_call: TRBV27; clone_size: few; cdr3_nt: TGTGCCAGCGCTAGAAGTTCTGTGGGTGGCACTGAAGCTTTCTTT; cdr3_aa: CASARSSVGGTEAFF
j_call: TRBJ2-3; d_call: TRBD1; v_call: TRBV6-1; clone_size: -; cdr3_nt: TGTGCCAGCAGTGTAACAGGGGGCAGCACAGATACGCAGTATTTT; cdr3_aa: CASSVTGGSTDTQYF
j_call: TRBJ2-7; d_call: -; v_call: TRBV28; clone_size: -; cdr3_nt: TGTGCCAGCAGCTTAGCGTACGAGCAGTACTTC; cdr3_aa: CASSLAYEQYF
j_call: TRBJ2-1; d_call: TRBD1; v_call: TRBV5-1; clone_size: -; cdr3_nt: TGCGCCAGCAGCAGGGGACAGGAAGAGTACATTGGCCTATACAATGAGCAGTTCTTC; cdr3_aa: CASSRGQEEYIGLYNEQFF
j_call: TRBJ2-3; d_call: TRBD2; v_call: TRBV7-2; clone_size: -; cdr3_nt: TGTGCCAGCAGCTCCGGGACTAGCGGACACACAGATACGCAGTATTTT; cdr3_aa: CASSSGTSGHTDTQYF